The 13 T cell receptor beta chains below were found in one sample sequenced in a study of technical replicates of blood from several donors. Assay used: immunoSEQ multiplex PCR; TCRdb lists only in-frame clones, some missing. Of around 100,000 clones listed, approximately 96% were seen once; the top ten hold 0.36%. Sequences were obtained from T cells isolated from PBMCs. All receptors derive from a human donor in good health.

This clone was observed once. The rearrangement joins TRBV4-3 to TRBJ2-6; D is unresolved. The CDR3 runs 18 residues. Trimming took off 0 bases at V and 0 bases at J, with 12 bases between the two ends. In germline, CDR1 is LGHNA, CDR2 YSLEER. The chain's CDR3 is CASSQDWSPSSGANVLTF. The DNA of the CDR3 is TGCGCCAGCAGCCAAGATTGGAGTCCCAGCTCTGGGGCCAACGTCCTGACTTTC.

This chain links TRBV6-1 with TRBJ2-7; TRBD1 matches at 7 bases. J lost 2 bases, V lost 4 bases, and 8 bases had no gene match. The length of the CDR3 is 15 residues. CDR1 and CDR2 from the germline V gene are MNHNS and SASEGT. CDR3 sequence (DNA): TGTGCCAGCAGTGGCTGGGACAGCGTAACCTACGAGCAGTACTTC. Amino acids: CASSGWDSVTYEQYF.

This clone was seen only once. This chain uses TRBV19 with TRBJ2-7, with a possible D match to TRBD2 (6 bases). This CDR3 has 14 amino acids. Germline CDR1 reads LNHDA; CDR2 reads SQIVND (reference sequence). V gave up 3 bases and J gave up 1 base, with 10 bases separating them. The CDR3 protein is CASSMTGASYEQYF. In DNA, the CDR3 is TGTGCCAGTAGTATGACGGGAGCTTCCTACGAGCAGTACTTC.

The chain recombines TRBV11-3 with TRBJ2-3, with TRBD1 matching over 9 bases. The CDR3 is 16 residues long. Germline CDR1 is SGHNT and CDR2 is YENEEA. The ends lost 4 bases at V and 0 bases at J; junction bases unmatched: 5. The CDR3 DNA reads as TGTGCCAGCAGCTCCCGACAGGGGGTTAGCACAGATACGCAGTATTTT. It translates to CASSSRQGVSTDTQYF.

This chain joins TRBV11-3 and TRBJ2-7; no firm D call. V shed 4 bases and J shed 6 bases, with 13 bases lying between them. Looked up from germline, CDR1 is SGHNT and CDR2 is YENEEA. The CDR3 runs 13 residues. The CDR3 sequence is CASSSSRSREQYF. As DNA, the CDR3 is TGTGCCAGCAGCTCCTCCAGGTCGCGCGAGCAGTACTTC.

This chain uses TRBV10-3 with TRBJ2-1; D call uncertain. The germline gives CDR1 ENHRY, CDR2 SYGVKD. Trimming cost V 0 bases and J 4 bases, with 10 bases left between them. The length of the CDR3 is 15 residues. This CDR3 is CAISESPGYYNEQFF. The CDR3 DNA reads TGTGCCATCAGTGAGTCTCCAGGATATTACAATGAGCAGTTCTTC.

This clone was seen only once. DNA of the CDR3: TGTGCCAGCAGGGCGGGGATCTACGAGCAGTACTTC. Its translation is CASRAGIYEQYF. J is TRBJ2-7 and V is TRBV5-8; D possibly corresponds to TRBD2 (6 bases). V shed 5 bases and J shed 3 bases, with 9 bases lying between them. The germline V gene encodes CDR1 SGHTS and CDR2 YDEGEE. The CDR3 length is 12 residues.

The gene calls are TRBV30 and TRBJ1-4, with 8 bases lining up with TRBD1. The CDR3 sequence is 15 residues long. The J segment lost 10 bases and the V segment lost 3 bases, leaving 13 bases of the junction unmatched. Germline values: CDR1 GTSNPN, CDR2 SVGIG (reference sequence). The CDR3 region is CAWRDEPRTGRKLFF. CDR3 DNA sequence: TGTGCCTGGAGGGATGAGCCCAGGACAGGGAGAAAACTGTTTTTT. Variable domain in full (rest from reference TRBV30 and TRBJ1-4): SQTIHQWPATLVQPVGSPLSLECTVEGTSNPNLYWYRQAAGRGLQLLFYSVGIGQISSEVPQNLSASRPQDRQFILSSKKLLLSDSGFYLCAWRDEPRTGRKLFFGSGTQLSVL.

This chain joins TRBV6-1 and TRBJ1-2; 8 nucleotides align to TRBD1. This CDR3 is built from 17 residues. After removal of 2 bases from V and 3 bases from J, the junction contained 11 bases not matched to a gene. CDR1 is MNHNS and CDR2 is SASEGT in the germline V gene. The DNA for the CDR3 is TGTGCCAGCAGTGAAATTATATCTGACAGGGGATACTATGGCTACACCTTC. It translates to CASSEIISDRGYYGYTF.

The rearrangement links TRBV28 to TRBJ1-3, with a weak D call TRBD1 (5 bases). Germline V gene sequence: CDR1 MDHEN, CDR2 SYDVKM. V shed 2 bases and J shed 4 bases, with 9 bases lying between them. This CDR3 spans 14 amino acids. CDR3 nucleotides: TGTGCCAGCAGTTTAATCCAGGGAGGAAACACCATATATTTT. As protein: CASSLIQGGNTIYF.

The V and J genes are TRBV27 and TRBJ1-1; the D gene is possibly TRBD1 (5 bases). This CDR3 region has 14 residues. Germline V lookup: CDR1 MNHEY, CDR2 SMNVEV (reference sequence). Between the trimmed V and J ends, which lost 8 bases and 5 bases, there was a span of 18 bases. CDR3 region: CASALGGKGTEAFF. CDR3 DNA sequence: TGTGCCAGCGCCCTCGGGGGTAAGGGAACTGAAGCTTTCTTT.

V is TRBV27 and J is TRBJ1-1; TRBD1 matches 9 bases. Trimming removed 6 bases from V and 1 base from J; junction bases left unmatched: 12. The CDR3 totals 17 residues. Germline lookup yields CDR1 MNHEY and CDR2 SMNVEV (reference sequence). The CDR3 nucleotides read TGTGCCAGCAGACCTACCCGGAGACAGGGGGGGAACACTGAAGCTTTCTTT. Encoded protein: CASRPTRRQGGNTEAFF.

The V and J genes are TRBV30 and TRBJ2-7, with TRBD1 matching 7 bases. The CDR3 consists of 13 residues. Germline trimming cut 5 bases from V and 2 bases from J; bases unmatched to any gene: 6. From germline, CDR1 is GTSNPN and CDR2 SVGIG (reference sequence). CDR3 DNA sequence: TGTGCCTGGGGACCAGGGGGTCCCTACGAGCAGTACTTC. It is translated as CAWGPGGPYEQYF.